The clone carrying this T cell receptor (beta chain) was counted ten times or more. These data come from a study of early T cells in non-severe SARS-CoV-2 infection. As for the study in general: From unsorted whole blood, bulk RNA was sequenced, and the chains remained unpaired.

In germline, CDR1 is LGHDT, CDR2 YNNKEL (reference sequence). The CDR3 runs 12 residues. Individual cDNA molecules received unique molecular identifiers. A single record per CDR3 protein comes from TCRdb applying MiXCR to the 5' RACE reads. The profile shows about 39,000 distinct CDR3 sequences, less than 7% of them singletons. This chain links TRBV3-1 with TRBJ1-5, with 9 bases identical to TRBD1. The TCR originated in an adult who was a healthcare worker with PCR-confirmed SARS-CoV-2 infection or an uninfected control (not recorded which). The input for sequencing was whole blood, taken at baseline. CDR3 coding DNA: TGTGCTATCGGGACAGGGAAGCAGCCCCAGCATTTT. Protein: CAIGTGKQPQHF.